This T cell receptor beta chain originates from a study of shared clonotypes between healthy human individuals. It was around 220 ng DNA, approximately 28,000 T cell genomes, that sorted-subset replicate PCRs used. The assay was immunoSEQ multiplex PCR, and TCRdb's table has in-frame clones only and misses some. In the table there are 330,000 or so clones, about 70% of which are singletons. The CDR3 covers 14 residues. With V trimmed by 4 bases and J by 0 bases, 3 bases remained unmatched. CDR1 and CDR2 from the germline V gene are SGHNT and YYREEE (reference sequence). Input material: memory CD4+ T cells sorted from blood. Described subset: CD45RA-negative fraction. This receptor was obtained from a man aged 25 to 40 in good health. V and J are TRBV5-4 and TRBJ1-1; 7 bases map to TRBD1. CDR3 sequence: CASSKGQMNTEAFF. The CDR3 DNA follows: TGTGCCAGCAGCAAGGGACAGATGAACACTGAAGCTTTCTTT.